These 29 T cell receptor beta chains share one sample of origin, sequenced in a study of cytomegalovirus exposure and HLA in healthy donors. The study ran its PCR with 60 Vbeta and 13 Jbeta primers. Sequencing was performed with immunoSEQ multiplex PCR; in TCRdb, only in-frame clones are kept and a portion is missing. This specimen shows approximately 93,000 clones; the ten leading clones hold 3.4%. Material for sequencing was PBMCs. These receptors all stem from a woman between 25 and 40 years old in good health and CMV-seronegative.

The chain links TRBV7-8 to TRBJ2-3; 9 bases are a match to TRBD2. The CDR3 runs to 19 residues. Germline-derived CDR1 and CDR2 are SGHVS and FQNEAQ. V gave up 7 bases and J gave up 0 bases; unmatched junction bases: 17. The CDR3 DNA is TGTGCCAGCACCCTGGGGCTAGCGGGACTATTCAACAGCACAGATACGCAGTATTTT. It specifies CASTLGLAGLFNSTDTQYF.

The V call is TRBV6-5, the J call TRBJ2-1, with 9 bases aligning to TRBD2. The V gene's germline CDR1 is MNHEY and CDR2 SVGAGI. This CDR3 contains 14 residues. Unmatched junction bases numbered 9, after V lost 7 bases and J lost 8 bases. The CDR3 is CASKAAGGPYEQFF. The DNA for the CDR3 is TGTGCCAGCAAAGCGGCGGGAGGGCCCTATGAGCAGTTCTTC.

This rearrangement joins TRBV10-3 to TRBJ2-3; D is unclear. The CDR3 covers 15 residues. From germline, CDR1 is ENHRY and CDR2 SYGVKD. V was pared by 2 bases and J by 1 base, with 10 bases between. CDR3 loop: CAISEDLDGTDTQYF. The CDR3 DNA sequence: TGTGCCATCAGTGAGGATCTAGACGGCACAGATACGCAGTATTTT.

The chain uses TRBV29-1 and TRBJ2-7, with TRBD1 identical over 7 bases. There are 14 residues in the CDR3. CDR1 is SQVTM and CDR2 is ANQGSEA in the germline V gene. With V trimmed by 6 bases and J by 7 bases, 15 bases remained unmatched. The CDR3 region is CSVWDSRLIGEQYF. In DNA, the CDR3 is TGCAGCGTCTGGGACAGTAGGTTGATTGGAGAGCAGTACTTC.

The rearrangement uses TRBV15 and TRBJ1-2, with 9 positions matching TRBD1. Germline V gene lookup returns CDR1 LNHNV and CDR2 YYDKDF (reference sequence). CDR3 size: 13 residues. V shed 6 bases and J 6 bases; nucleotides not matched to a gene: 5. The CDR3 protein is CATSPRTGDGYTF. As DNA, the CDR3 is TGTGCCACCAGTCCTCGGACAGGGGATGGCTACACCTTC.

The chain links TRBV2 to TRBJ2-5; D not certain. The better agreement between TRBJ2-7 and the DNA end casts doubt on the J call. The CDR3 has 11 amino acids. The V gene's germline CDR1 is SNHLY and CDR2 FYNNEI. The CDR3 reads CASSEVYEQYF. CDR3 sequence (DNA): TGTGCCAGCAGTGAAGTCTACGAGCAGTACTTC.

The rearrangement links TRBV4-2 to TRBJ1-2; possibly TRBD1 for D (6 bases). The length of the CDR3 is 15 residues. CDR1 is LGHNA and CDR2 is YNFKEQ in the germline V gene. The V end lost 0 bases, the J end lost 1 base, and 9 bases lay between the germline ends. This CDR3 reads CASSQDRDNNYGYTF. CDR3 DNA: TGTGCCAGCAGCCAAGATCGGGACAATAACTATGGCTACACCTTC.

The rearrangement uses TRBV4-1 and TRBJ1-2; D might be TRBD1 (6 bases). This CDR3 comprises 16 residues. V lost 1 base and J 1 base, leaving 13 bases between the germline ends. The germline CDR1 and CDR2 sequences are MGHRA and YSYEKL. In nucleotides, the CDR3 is TGCGCCAGCAGCCAAGCCCGGCAGGGGCTTAACTATGGCTACACCTTC. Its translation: CASSQARQGLNYGYTF.

The CDR3 region has the DNA TGTGCCAGCAGCCAAGAGGCTAGCGGGAGGGGGGAGACCCAGTACTTC. Translation gives CASSQEASGRGETQYF. This chain joins TRBV4-2 and TRBJ2-5, with 12 bases matching TRBD2. The junction had 4 bases not matched to a gene; V was cut back by 0 bases and J by 5 bases. The CDR3 has 16 residues. The V gene's germline CDR1 is LGHNA and CDR2 YNFKEQ.

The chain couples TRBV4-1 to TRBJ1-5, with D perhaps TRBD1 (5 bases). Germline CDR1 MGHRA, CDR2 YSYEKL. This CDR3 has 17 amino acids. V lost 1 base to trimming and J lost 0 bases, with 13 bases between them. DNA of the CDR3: TGCGCCAGCAGCCAAGGCAGAACGGGACTTAGCAATCAGCCCCAGCATTTT. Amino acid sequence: CASSQGRTGLSNQPQHF.

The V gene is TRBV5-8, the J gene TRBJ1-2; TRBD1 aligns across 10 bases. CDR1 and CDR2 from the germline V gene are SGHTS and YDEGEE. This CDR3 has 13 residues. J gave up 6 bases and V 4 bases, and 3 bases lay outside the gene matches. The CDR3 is CASSTGTGDGYTF. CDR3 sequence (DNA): TGTGCCAGCAGCACGGGGACAGGGGATGGCTACACCTTC.

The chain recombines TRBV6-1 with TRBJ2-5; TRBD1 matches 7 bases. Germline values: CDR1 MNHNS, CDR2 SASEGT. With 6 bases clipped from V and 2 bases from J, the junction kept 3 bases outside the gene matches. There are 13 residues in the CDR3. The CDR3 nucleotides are TGTGCCAGCAGCGGACAGGCGCAAGAGACCCAGTACTTC. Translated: CASSGQAQETQYF.

The CDR3 sequence: CASSLSGTSTDTQYF. In DNA, the CDR3 is TGCGCCAGCAGCCTTTCAGGGACTAGCACAGATACGCAGTATTTT. The V gene is TRBV5-1, the J gene TRBJ2-3, with D possibly TRBD2 on 6 matching bases. CDR3 length: 15 amino acids. CDR1 is SGHRS and CDR2 is YFSETQ in the germline V gene. Trimming removed 4 bases at V and 0 bases at J, with 12 bases between.

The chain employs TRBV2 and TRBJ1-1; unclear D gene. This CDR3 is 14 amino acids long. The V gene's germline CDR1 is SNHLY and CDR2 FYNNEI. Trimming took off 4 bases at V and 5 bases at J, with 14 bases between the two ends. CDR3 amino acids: CASSVVRSGTEAFF. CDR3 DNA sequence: TGTGCCAGCAGTGTGGTTCGATCGGGGACTGAAGCTTTCTTT.

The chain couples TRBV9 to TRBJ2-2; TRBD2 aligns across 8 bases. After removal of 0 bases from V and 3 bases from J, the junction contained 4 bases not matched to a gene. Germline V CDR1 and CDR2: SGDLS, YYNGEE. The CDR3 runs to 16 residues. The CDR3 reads CASSVAGGGYTGELFF. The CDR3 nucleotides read TGTGCCAGCAGCGTAGCTGGCGGGGGGTACACCGGGGAGCTGTTTTTT.

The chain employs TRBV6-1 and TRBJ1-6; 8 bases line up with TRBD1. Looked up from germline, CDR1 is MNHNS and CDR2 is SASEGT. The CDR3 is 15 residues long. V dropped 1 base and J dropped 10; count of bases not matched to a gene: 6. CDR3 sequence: CASSEGGQGGSPLHF. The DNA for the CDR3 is TGTGCCAGCAGTGAAGGCGGACAGGGCGGGTCACCCCTCCACTTT.

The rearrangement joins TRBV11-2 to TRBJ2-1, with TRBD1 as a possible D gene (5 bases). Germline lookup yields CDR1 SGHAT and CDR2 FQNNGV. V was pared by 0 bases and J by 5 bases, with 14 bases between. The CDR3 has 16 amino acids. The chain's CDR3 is CASSLETAGMDNEQFF. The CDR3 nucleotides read TGTGCCAGCAGCTTAGAAACGGCAGGGATGGACAATGAGCAGTTCTTC. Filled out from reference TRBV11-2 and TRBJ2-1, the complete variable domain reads EAGVAQSPRYKIIEKRQSVAFWCNPISGHATLYWYQQILGQGPKLLIQFQNNGVVDDSQLPKDRFSAERLKGVDSTLKIQPAKLEDSAVYLCASSLETAGMDNEQFFGPGTRLTVL.

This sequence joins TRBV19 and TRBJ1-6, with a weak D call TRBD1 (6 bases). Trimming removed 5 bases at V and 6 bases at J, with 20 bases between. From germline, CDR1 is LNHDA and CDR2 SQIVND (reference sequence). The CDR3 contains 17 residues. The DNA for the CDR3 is TGTGCCAGTAGTTCCGGTGGCAACAGGGTCCCTAATTCACCCCTCCACTTT. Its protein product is CASSSGGNRVPNSPLHF.

The CDR3 nucleotides read TGTGCCAGCAGCCCTCGACAGGTCGCGGTAGCGGGAGTCGGTAATGAGCAGTTCTTC. Its translation: CASSPRQVAVAGVGNEQFF. J is TRBJ2-1 and V is TRBV27, with TRBD2 matching over 9 bases. After removal of 6 bases from V and 7 bases from J, the junction contained 22 bases not matched to a gene. CDR1 is MNHEY and CDR2 is SMNVEV in the germline V gene (reference sequence). The CDR3 has 19 residues.

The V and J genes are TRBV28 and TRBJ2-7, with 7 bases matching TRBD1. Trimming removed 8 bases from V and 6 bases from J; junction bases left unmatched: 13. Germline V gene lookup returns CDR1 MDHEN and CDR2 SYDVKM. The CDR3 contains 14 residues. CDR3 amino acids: CASGPGQSYFEQYF. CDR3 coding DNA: TGTGCCAGCGGACCGGGACAGTCGTACTTCGAGCAGTACTTC.

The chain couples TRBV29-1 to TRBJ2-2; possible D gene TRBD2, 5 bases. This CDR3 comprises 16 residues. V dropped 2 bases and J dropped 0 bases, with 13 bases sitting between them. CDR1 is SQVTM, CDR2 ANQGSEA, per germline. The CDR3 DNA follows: TGCAGCGTTGAAAGGAGAGGAGGACCGAACACCGGGGAGCTGTTTTTT. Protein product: CSVERRGGPNTGELFF.

Here the CDR3 DNA reads TGCAGCGCTTGGGGGGATAGCCTGGTTTTTAGCACAGATACGCAGTATTTT. Amino acids: CSAWGDSLVFSTDTQYF. V is TRBV29-1 and J is TRBJ2-3; tentatively, D is TRBD2 (6 bases). Looked up from germline, CDR1 is SQVTM and CDR2 is ANQGSEA. Trimming took off 7 bases at V and 0 bases at J, with 23 bases between the two ends. CDR3 size: 17 residues.

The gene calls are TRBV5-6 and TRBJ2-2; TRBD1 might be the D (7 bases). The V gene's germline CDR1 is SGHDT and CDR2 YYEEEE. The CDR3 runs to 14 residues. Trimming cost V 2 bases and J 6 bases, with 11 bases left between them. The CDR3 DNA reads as TGTGCCAGCAGCTTAGGAGGGGGCGCCGGGGAGCTGTTTTTT. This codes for CASSLGGGAGELFF. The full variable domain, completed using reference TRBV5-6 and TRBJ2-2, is DAGVTQSPTHLIKTRGQQVTLRCSPKSGHDTVSWYQQALGQGPQFIFQYYEEEERQRGNFPDRFSGHQFPNYSSELNVNALLLGDSALYLCASSLGGGAGELFFGEGSRLTVL.

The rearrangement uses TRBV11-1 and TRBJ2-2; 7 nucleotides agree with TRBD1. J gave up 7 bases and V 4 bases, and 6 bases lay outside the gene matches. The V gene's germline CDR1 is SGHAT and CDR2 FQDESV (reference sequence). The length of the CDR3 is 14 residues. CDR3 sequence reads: CASSSTGIHGELFF. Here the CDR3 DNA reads TGTGCCAGCAGCTCGACAGGGATACACGGGGAGCTGTTTTTT.

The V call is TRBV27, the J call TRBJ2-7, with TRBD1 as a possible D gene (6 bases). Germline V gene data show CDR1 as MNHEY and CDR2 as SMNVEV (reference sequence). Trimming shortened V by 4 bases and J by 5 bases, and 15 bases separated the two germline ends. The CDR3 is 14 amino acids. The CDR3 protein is CASSSTGHRNEQYF. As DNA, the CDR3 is TGTGCCAGCAGTTCAACGGGACATCGTAACGAGCAGTACTTC.

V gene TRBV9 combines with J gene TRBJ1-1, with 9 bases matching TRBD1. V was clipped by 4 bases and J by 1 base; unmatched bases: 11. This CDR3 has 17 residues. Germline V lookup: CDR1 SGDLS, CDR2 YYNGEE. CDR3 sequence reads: CASSPRDRESRNTEAFF. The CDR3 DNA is TGTGCCAGCAGCCCCCGGGACAGGGAATCACGGAACACTGAAGCTTTCTTT.

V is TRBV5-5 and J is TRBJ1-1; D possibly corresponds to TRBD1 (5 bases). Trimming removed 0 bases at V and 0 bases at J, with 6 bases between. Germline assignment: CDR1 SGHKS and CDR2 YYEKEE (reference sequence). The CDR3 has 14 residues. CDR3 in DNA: TGTGCCAGCAGCTTGGCAGGGATGAACACTGAAGCTTTCTTT. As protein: CASSLAGMNTEAFF.

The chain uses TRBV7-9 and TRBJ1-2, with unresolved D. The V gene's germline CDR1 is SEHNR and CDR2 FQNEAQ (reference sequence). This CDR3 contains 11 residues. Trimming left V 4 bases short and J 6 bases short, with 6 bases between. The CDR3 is CASSSSDGYTF. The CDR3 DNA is TGTGCCAGCAGCTCCTCAGATGGCTACACCTTC.

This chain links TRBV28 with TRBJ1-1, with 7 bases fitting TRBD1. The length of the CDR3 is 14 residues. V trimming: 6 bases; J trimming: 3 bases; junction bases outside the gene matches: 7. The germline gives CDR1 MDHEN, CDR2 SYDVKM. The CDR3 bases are TGTGCCAGCAGCTGGGGACAGAGGGACACTGAAGCTTTCTTT. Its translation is CASSWGQRDTEAFF.